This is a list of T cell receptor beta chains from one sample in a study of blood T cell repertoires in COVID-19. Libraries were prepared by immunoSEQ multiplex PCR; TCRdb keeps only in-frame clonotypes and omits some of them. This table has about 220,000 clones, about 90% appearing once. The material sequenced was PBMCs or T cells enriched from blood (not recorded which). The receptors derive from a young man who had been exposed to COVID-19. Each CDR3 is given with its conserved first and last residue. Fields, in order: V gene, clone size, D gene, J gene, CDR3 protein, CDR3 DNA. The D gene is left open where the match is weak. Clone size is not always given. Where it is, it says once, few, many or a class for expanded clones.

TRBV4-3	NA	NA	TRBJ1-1	CASSQERMGRAFF	TGCGCCAGCAGCCAAGAACGTATGGGGAGAGCTTTCTTT
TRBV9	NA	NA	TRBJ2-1	CASSPRGLRQFF	TGTGCCAGCAGCCCTAGAGGGTTGCGGCAGTTCTTC
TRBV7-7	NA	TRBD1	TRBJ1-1	CASSNRDSKTEAFF	TGTGCCAGCAGCAACCGGGACAGCAAGACTGAAGCTTTCTTT
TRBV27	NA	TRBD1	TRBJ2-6	CASSWDRMSNVLTF	TGTGCCAGCAGTTGGGACAGGATGTCCAACGTCCTGACTTTC
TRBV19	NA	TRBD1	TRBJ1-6	CASSIPTGANSPLHF	TGTGCCAGTAGTATTCCGACAGGGGCAAATTCACCCCTCCACTTT
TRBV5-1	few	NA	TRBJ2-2	CASRPGDTTGELFF	TGCGCCAGCAGACCCGGGGATACCACCGGGGAGCTGTTTTTT
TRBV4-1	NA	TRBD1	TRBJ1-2	CASGPGQLGGYTF	TGCGCCAGCGGACCGGGACAGCTAGGGGGCTACACCTTC
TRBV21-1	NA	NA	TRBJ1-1	CASRTRDRVNTEAFF	TGTGCCAGCAGAACCCGGGACAGAGTGAACACTGAAGCTTTCTTT
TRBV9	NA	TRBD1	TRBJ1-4	CASSKGQGNEKLFF	TGTGCCAGCAGCAAAGGACAGGGGAATGAAAAACTGTTTTTT
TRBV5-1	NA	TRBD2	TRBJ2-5	CASSFRTSGGQETQYF	TGCGCCAGCAGTTTTCGGACTAGCGGGGGCCAAGAGACCCAGTACTTC
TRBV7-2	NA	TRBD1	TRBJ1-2	CASSLPGTGSGGYTF	TGTGCCAGCAGCTTACCAGGGACAGGGAGTGGTGGCTACACCTTC
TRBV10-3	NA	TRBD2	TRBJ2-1	CATHLAGGDEQFF	TGTGCCACCCACCTAGCGGGGGGAGATGAGCAGTTCTTC
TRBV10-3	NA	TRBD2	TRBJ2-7	CAISDVTSGAMGIYEQYF	TGTGCCATCAGTGATGTCACTAGCGGGGCGATGGGGATATACGAGCAGTACTTC
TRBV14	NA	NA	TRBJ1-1	CASSQDRVTEAFF	TGTGCCAGCAGCCAAGATCGGGTCACTGAAGCTTTCTTT
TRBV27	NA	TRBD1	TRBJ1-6	CASSGGQRLNSPLHF	TGTGCCAGCAGTGGGGGACAGAGACTAAATTCACCCCTCCACTTT
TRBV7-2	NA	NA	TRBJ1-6	CASSAGDPRAASPLHF	TGTGCCAGCAGCGCAGGGGACCCCCGGGCGGCTTCACCCCTCCACTTT
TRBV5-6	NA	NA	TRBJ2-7	CASSLARQASYEQYF	TGTGCCAGCAGCTTGGCCCGGCAGGCTTCCTACGAGCAGTACTTC
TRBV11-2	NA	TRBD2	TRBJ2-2	CASRMGLADTGELFF	TGTGCCAGCAGGATGGGACTAGCCGACACCGGGGAGCTGTTTTTT
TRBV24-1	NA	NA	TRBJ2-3	CATSGGRPEGTQYF	TGTGCCACCAGTGGAGGACGCCCTGAGGGTACGCAGTATTTT
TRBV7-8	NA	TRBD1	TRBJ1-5	CASSIGTGDQPQHF	TGTGCCAGCAGCATAGGGACAGGGGATCAGCCCCAGCATTTT
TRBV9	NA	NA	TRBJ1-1	CASSVGGGLNTEAFF	TGTGCCAGCAGCGTAGGCGGGGGGCTGAACACTGAAGCTTTCTTT
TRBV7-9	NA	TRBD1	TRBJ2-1	CASSLDGTGWDEQFF	TGTGCCAGCAGCTTAGATGGGACAGGGTGGGATGAGCAGTTCTTC
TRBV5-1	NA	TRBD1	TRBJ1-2	CASSARTGGEGGYTF	TGCGCCAGCAGCGCCCGGACAGGGGGCGAGGGTGGCTACACCTTC
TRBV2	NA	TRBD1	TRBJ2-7	CASSPVGDRVHEQYF	TGTGCCAGCAGTCCGGTGGGGGACAGGGTGCACGAGCAGTACTTC
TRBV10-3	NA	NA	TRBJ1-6	CPPGRTDDSTPLHF	TGTCCCCCGGGACGGACAGACGATTCGACACCCCTCCACTTT
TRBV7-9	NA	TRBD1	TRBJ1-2	CASSPQTGNYGYTF	TGTGCCAGCAGCCCACAGACAGGGAACTATGGCTACACCTTC
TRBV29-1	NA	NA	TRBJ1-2	CSARGVNYGYTF	TGCAGCGCCAGGGGTGTGAACTATGGCTACACCTTC
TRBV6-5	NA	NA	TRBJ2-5	CASSYYSSEETQYF	TGTGCCAGCAGTTACTACAGCTCTGAAGAGACCCAGTACTTC
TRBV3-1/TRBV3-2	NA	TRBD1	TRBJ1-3	CASSQGQAGNTIYF	TGTGCCAGCAGTCAAGGACAGGCTGGAAACACCATATATTTT
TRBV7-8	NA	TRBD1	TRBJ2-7	CASSPTDRGNEQYF	TGTGCCAGCAGCCCCACCGACAGGGGGAACGAGCAGTACTTC
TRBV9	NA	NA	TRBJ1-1	CASSPRSTGTEAFF	TGTGCCAGCAGCCCCCGCTCCACGGGGACTGAAGCTTTCTTT
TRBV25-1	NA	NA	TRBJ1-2	CASSESLDSYGYTF	TGTGCCAGCAGTGAATCTCTGGACAGCTATGGCTACACCTTC
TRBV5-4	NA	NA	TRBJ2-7	CASRPSHSYEQYF	TGTGCCAGCAGACCTAGCCATTCCTACGAGCAGTACTTC
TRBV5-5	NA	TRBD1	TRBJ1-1	CASSLGGTGEAFF	TGTGCCAGCAGCTTGGGAGGGACAGGGGAAGCTTTCTTT
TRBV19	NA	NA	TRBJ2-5	CASSLSPQGRETQYF	TGTGCCAGTAGTCTGAGCCCACAGGGTCGGGAGACCCAGTACTTC
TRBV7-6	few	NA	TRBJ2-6	CASSTRRSSGANVLTF	TGTGCCAGCAGCACCCGACGGAGCTCTGGGGCCAACGTCCTGACTTTC
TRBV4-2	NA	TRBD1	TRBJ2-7	CASSPGQAYYEQYF	TGTGCCAGCAGTCCCGGACAGGCCTACTACGAGCAGTACTTC
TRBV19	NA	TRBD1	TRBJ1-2	CASSISGQSFYGYTF	TGTGCCAGTAGTATCTCGGGACAGTCTTTCTATGGCTACACCTTC
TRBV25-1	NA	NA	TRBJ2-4	CASSDLAAPFGNIQYF	TGTGCCAGCAGCGATTTAGCTGCCCCTTTCGGAAACATTCAGTACTTC
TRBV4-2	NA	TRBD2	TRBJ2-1	CASSQQIPQGLAGGRNEQFF	TGTGCCAGCAGCCAACAAATTCCTCAAGGACTAGCGGGGGGGCGGAATGAGCAGTTCTTC
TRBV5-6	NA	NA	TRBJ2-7	CASSLPGRGEQYF	TGTGCCAGCAGCTTGCCCGGGCGGGGCGAGCAGTACTTC
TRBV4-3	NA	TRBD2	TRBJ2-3	CASSLHVTTSADTQYF	TGCGCCAGCAGTCTCCATGTAACGACTAGCGCAGATACGCAGTATTTT
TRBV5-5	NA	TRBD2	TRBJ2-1	CASSLSVAPGLAGAGEQFF	TGTGCCAGCAGCTTGTCGGTTGCGCCGGGCCTAGCGGGGGCTGGTGAGCAGTTCTTC
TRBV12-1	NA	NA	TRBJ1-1	CASSFGLTGWANTEAFF	TGTGCCAGCAGCTTTGGGCTGACAGGGTGGGCGAACACTGAAGCTTTCTTT
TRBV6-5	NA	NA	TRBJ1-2	CASSFRGGYTF	TGTGCCAGCAGTTTTAGGGGTGGCTACACCTTC
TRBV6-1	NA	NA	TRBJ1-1	CASSEIRGMGTEAFF	TGTGCCAGCAGTGAAATTCGGGGGATGGGGACTGAAGCTTTCTTT
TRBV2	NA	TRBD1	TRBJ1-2	CASKVGRGRPYYGYTF	TGTGCCAGCAAGGTGGGCAGGGGGCGACCCTACTATGGCTACACCTTC
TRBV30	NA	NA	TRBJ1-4	CAWRRYSNEKLFF	TGTGCCTGGAGAAGATACAGCAATGAAAAACTGTTTTTT
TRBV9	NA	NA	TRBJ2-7	CASSAKDSYEQYF	TGTGCCAGCAGCGCTAAGGACAGTTACGAGCAGTACTTC
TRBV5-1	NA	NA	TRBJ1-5	CASSLDQPQHF	TGCGCCAGCAGCCTAGATCAGCCCCAGCATTTT
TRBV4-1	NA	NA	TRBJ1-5	CASSQRLTGGQPQHF	TGCGCCAGCAGCCAACGGTTGACAGGAGGACAGCCCCAGCATTTT
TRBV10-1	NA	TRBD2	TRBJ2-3	CASSDPQTSEVDTQYF	TGCGCCAGCAGTGACCCACAGACTAGCGAGGTGGATACGCAGTATTTT
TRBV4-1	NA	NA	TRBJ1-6	CASSQVDSSNSPLHF	TGCGCCAGCAGCCAAGTAGACAGCTCCAATTCACCCCTCCACTTT
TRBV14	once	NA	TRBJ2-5	CASSQGTGETQYF	TGTGCCAGCAGCCAAGGAACGGGGGAGACCCAGTACTTC
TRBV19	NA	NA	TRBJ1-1	CASSTAGGTGSEAFF	TGTGCCAGTAGTACCGCCGGGGGGACCGGGTCTGAAGCTTTCTTT
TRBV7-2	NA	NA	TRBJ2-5	CASSLGVGGQETQYF	TGTGCCAGCAGCCTAGGGGTCGGGGGCCAAGAGACCCAGTACTTC
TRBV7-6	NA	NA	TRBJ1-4	CASSLGGREKLFF	TGTGCCAGCAGCTTAGGGGGGCGCGAAAAACTGTTTTTT